This entry is about one T cell receptor (beta chain). Its matching antigen is unknown. PCR primers comprised 60 Vbeta and 13 Jbeta primers. Generated by immunoSEQ multiplex PCR, the TCRdb table keeps only in-frame clones and is missing some. Among about 160,000 clones listed, 65% to 80% were seen once. CDR1 is SEHNR and CDR2 is FQNEAQ in the germline V gene (reference sequence). The CDR3 length is 14 residues. Unmatched junction bases numbered 3, after V lost 4 bases and J lost 4 bases. This specimen comes from a study of cytomegalovirus exposure and HLA in healthy donors. Study-level points and caveats: The study labeled roughly 160 TCR beta chains cytomegalovirus-associated. TCR beta sequences reportedly predicted most subjects' HLA-A and HLA-B alleles accurately. It was in a later analysis that TCR association rates were seen to vary by HLA locus, highest for DRB1 and lowest for HLA-C. Using a false discovery rate of 0.05, a later analysis showed that 15,000 to 20,000 TCR beta sequences were associated with HLA alleles.

Source material: PBMCs. The TCR originated in a woman in her forties or fifties in good health and CMV-seropositive. J is TRBJ2-2 and V is TRBV7-9, with 7 bases that match TRBD2. CDR3 bases: TGTGCCAGCAGCTCGCGGGGGTCCACCGGGGAGCTGTTTTTT. This codes for CASSSRGSTGELFF.